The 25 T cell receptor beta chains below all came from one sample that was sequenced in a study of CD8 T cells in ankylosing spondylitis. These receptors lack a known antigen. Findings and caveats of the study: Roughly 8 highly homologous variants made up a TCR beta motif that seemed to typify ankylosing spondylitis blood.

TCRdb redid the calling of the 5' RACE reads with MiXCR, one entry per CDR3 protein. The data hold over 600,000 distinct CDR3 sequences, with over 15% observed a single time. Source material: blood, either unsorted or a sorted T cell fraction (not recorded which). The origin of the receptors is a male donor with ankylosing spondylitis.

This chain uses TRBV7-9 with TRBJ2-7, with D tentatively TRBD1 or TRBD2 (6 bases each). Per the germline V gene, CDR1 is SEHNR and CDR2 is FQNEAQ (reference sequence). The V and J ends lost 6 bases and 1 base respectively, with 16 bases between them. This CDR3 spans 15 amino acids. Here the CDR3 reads CASSFPGARSYEQYF. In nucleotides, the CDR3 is TGTGCCAGCAGTTTTCCGGGGGCGCGGTCCTACGAGCAGTACTTC.

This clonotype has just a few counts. The CDR3 loop reads CSAGPRGGRNEQFF. Here the CDR3 DNA reads TGCAGTGCCGGACCGCGGGGGGGGCGGAATGAGCAGTTCTTC. The chain recombines TRBV20-1 with TRBJ2-1; 9 positions match TRBD2. This CDR3 has 14 residues. Germline assignment: CDR1 DFQATT and CDR2 SNEGSKA (reference sequence). Trimming cost V 6 bases and J 7 bases; bases outside gene matches: 10.

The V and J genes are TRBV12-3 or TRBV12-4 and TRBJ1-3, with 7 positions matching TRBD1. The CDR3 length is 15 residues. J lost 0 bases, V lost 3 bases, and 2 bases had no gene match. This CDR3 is CASSLTGPSGNTIYF. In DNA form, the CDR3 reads TGTGCCAGCAGTTTGACAGGGCCCTCTGGAAACACCATATATTTT.

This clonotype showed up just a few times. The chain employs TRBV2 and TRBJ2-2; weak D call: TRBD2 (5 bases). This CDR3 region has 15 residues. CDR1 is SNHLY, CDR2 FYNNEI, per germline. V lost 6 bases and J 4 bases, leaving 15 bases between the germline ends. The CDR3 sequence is CASRLEDGLTGELFF. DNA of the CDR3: TGTGCCAGCAGGTTAGAGGACGGACTCACCGGGGAGCTGTTTTTT.

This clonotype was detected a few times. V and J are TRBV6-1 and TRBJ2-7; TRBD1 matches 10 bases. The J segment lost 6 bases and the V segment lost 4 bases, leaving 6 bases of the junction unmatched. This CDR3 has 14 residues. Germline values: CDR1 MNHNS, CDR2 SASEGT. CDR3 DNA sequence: TGTGCCAGCAGTGCCGGGACAGGGGTAGGCGAGCAGTACTTC. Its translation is CASSAGTGVGEQYF.

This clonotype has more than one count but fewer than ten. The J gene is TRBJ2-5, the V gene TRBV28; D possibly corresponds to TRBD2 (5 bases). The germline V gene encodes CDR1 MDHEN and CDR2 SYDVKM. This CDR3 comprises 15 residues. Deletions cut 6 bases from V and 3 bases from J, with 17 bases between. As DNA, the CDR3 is TGTGCCAGCAGCCTAACATTAGGAGGCGAAGAGACCCAGTACTTC. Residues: CASSLTLGGEETQYF. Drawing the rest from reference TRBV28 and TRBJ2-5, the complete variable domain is DVKVTQSSRYLVKRTGEKVFLECVQDMDHENMFWYRQDPGLGLRLIYFSYDVKMKEKGDIPEGYSVSREKKERFSLILESASTNQTSMYLCASSLTLGGEETQYFGPGTRLLVL.

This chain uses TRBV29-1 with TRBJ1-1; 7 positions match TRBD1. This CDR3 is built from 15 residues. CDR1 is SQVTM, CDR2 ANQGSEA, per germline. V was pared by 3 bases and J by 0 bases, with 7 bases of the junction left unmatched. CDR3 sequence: CSVDRQGPLNTEAFF. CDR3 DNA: TGCAGCGTTGATAGACAGGGACCCCTGAACACTGAAGCTTTCTTT.

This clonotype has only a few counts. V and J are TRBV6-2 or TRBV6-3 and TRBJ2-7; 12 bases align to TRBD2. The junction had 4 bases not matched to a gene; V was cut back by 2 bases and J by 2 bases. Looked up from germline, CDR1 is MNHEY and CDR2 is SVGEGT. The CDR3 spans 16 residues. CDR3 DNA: TGTGCCAGCAGTTACGGGACTAGCGGGCGAGCCTACGAGCAGTACTTC. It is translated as CASSYGTSGRAYEQYF.

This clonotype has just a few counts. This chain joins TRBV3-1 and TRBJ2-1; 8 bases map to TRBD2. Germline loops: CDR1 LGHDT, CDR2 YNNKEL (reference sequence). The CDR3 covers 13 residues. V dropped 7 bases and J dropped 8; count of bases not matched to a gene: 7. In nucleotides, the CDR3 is TGTGCCAGCATAGGCCCGGGACTAGATGAGCAGTTCTTC. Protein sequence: CASIGPGLDEQFF.

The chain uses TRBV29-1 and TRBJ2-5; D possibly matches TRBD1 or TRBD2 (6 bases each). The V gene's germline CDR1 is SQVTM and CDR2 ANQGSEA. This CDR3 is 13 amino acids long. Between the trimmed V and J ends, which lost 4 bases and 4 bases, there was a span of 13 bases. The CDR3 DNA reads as TGCAGCGTTGGAGGCGGAGGGGGAGAGACCCAGTACTTC. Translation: CSVGGGGGETQYF.

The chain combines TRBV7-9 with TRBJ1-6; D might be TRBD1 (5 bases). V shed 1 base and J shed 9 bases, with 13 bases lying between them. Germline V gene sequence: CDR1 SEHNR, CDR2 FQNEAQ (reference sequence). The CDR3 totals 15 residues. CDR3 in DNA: TGTGCCAGCAGCTTAGTTGAGGGGCCAGGTTCACCCCTCCACTTT. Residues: CASSLVEGPGSPLHF.

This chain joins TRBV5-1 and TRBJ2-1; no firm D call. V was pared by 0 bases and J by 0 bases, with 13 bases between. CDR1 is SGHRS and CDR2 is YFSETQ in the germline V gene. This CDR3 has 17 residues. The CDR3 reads CASSLGAGRRSYNEQFF. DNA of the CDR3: TGCGCCAGCAGCTTGGGGGCTGGCAGACGCTCCTACAATGAGCAGTTCTTC. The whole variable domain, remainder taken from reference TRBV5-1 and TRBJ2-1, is KAGVTQTPRYLIKTRGQQVTLSCSPISGHRSVSWYQQTPGQGLQFLFEYFSETQRNKGNFPGRFSGRQFSNSRSEMNVSTLELGDSALYLCASSLGAGRRSYNEQFFGPGTRLTVL.

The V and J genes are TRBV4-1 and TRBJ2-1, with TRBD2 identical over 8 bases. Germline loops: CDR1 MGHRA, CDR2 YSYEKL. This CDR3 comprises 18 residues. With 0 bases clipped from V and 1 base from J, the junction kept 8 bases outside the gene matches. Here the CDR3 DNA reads TGCGCCAGCAGCCAAGAAAGGGCGGGGGGTATGTCCTACAATGAGCAGTTCTTC. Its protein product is CASSQERAGGMSYNEQFF.

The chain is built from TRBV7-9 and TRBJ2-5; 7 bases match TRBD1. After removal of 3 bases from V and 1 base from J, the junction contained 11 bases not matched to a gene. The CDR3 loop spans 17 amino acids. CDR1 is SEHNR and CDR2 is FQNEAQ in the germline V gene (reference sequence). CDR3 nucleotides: TGTGCCAGCAGCTTCAAGGAAGGACAGGCCCCCCAAGAGACCCAGTACTTC. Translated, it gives CASSFKEGQAPQETQYF.

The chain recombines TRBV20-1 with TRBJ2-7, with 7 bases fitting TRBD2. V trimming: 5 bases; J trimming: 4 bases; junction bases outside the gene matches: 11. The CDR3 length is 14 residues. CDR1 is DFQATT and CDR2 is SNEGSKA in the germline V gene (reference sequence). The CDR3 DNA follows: TGCAGTGCTTCCCGGCGGGAGCATAGGTACGAGCAGTACTTC. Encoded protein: CSASRREHRYEQYF.

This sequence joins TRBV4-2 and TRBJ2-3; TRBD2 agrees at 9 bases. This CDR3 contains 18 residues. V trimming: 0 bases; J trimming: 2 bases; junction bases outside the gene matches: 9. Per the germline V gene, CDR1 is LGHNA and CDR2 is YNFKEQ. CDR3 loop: CASSQELSGGLLTDTQYF. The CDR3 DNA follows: TGTGCCAGCAGCCAAGAGTTGAGCGGGGGGCTACTCACAGATACGCAGTATTTT.

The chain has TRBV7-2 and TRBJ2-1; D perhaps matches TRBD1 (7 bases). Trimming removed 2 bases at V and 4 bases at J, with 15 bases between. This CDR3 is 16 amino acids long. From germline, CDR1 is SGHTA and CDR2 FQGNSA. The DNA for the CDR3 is TGTGCCAGCAGCTTATCGGGGGCAGGGGGTTACAATGAGCAGTTCTTC. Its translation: CASSLSGAGGYNEQFF.

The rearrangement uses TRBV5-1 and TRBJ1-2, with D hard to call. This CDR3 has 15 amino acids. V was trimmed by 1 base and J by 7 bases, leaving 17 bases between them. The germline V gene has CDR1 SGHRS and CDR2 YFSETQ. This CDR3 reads CASSLSGVSEAGYTF. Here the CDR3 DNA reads TGCGCCAGCAGCTTGTCCGGAGTATCGGAGGCTGGCTACACCTTC.

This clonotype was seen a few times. The CDR3 loop is CASSLAVRDTGELFF. CDR3 in DNA: TGTGCCAGCAGTTTAGCGGTTAGGGACACCGGGGAGCTGTTTTTT. The chain has TRBV12-3 or TRBV12-4 and TRBJ2-2; D is unresolved. CDR3 length: 15 amino acids. Trimming stripped 0 bases from V and 3 bases from J, with 8 bases between.

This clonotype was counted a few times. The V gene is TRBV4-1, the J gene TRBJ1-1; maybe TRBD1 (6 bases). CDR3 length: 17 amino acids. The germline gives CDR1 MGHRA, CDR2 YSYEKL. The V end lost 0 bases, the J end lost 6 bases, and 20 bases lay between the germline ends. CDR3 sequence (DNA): TGCGCCAGCAGCCAAGAATGGTGGGCTGGGGGCTTCGCTGAAGCTTTCTTT. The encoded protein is CASSQEWWAGGFAEAFF.

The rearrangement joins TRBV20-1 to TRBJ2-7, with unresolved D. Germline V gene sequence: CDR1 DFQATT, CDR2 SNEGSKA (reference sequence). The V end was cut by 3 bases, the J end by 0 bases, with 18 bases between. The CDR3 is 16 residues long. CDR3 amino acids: CSARTTERADSYEQYF. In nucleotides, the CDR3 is TGCAGTGCTAGGACCACGGAACGTGCTGACTCCTACGAGCAGTACTTC.

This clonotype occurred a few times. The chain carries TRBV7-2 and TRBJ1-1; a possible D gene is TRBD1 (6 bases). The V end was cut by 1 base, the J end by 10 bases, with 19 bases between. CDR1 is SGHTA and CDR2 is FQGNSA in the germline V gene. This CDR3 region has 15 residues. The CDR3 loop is CASSLGSAGVVTAFF. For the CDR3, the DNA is TGTGCCAGCAGCTTAGGGAGTGCAGGGGTAGTAACAGCTTTCTTT.

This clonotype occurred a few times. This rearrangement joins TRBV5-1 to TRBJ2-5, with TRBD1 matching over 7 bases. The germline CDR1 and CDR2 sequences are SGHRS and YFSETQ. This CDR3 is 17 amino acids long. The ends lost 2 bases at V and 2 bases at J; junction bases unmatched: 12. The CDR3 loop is CASSFYPSGTDQETQYF. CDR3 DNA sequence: TGCGCCAGCAGCTTCTACCCCTCCGGGACAGATCAAGAGACCCAGTACTTC.

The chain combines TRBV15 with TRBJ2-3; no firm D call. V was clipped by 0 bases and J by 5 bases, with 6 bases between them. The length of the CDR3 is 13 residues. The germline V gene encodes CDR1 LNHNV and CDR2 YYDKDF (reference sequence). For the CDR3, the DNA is TGTGCCACCAGCAGAGATTGGGGAGATACGCAGTATTTT. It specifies CATSRDWGDTQYF. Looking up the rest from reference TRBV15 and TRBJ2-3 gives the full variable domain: DAMVIQNPRYQVTQFGKPVTLSCSQTLNHNVMYWYQQKSSQAPKLLFHYYDKDFNNEADTPDNFQSRRPNTSFCFLDIRSPGLGDTAMYLCATSRDWGDTQYFGPGTRLTVL.

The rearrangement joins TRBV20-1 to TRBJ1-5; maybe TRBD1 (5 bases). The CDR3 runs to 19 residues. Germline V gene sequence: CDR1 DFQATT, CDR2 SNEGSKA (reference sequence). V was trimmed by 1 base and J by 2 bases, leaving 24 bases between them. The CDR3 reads CSARVRGVADSLGNQPQHF. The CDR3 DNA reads TGCAGTGCTAGAGTCCGGGGGGTGGCAGATTCATTGGGCAATCAGCCCCAGCATTTT.